The sequence of this TCR beta chain was determined in a study of T cell responses to AZD1222 COVID-19 vaccine. Overall study results and limits: Sampled repertoires all dated from after the peak T cell response.

Germline CDR1 SGHVS, CDR2 FQNEAQ. CDR3 size: 16 residues. V lost 5 bases to trimming and J lost 1 base, with 17 bases between them. TCRdb's table, derived via immunoSEQ multiplex PCR, lists solely in-frame clones and lacks some. The sample includes about 76,000 clones, 70% to 80% of them seen just once. In the case of this clone: What it recognizes is unknown.

The chain combines TRBV7-8 with TRBJ1-1, with D hard to call. The receptor's source is an adult who received the MenACWY meningococcal vaccine as a control. This specimen was peripheral blood, taken 28 days after the second dose of the MenACWY control vaccine. The CDR3 protein is CASSLTFRSPNTEAFF. CDR3 in DNA: TGTGCCAGCAGCCTTACCTTCAGGAGCCCGAACACTGAAGCTTTCTTT.